This TCR beta chain stems from a study of T cells in Graves' hyperthyroidism and ophthalmopathy. General observations from the study: Ophthalmopathy got predicted by the model a median approximately 6.4 months before its onset. Most thyroid clonotypes expanded above 0.001 appeared in blood too.

Patients were excluded for uncontrolled infection, other autoimmune disease, pregnancy or lactation. Ahead of any ophthalmopathy symptoms, the blood sample was obtained at the first diagnosis of hyperthyroidism. Amplification of TCR beta CDR3 regions used RNA as the template. When the TCR CDR3 underwent first-round RT-PCR, the HTBI primer set was used. MiXCR, applied by TCRdb to the multiplex PCR reads, yields one record per CDR3 protein. The data show 690,000 or so distinct CDR3 sequences, with roughly 20% seen just once and 16% held by the top ten. This CDR3 contains 15 residues. Deletions cut 0 bases from V and 7 bases from J, with 13 bases between. Looked up from germline, CDR1 is MNHEY and CDR2 is SMNVEV (reference sequence). This clonotype was detected many times. Antigen: not known.

The sequencing input was blood. This chain joins TRBV27 and TRBJ1-5, with TRBD1 as a possible D gene (6 bases). The receptor was derived from a woman aged 45-59 years with Graves' hyperthyroidism that later progressed to Graves' ophthalmopathy. The CDR3 region is CASSLSMGGRQPQHF. Here the CDR3 DNA reads TGTGCCAGCAGTTTATCGATGGGGGGCAGGCAGCCCCAGCATTTT.